These 5 T cell receptor beta chains were all obtained from the same sample, sequenced in a study of T cell clones after liver transplantation. Sequencing used immunoSEQ multiplex PCR; TCRdb keeps in-frame clones, though not all of them. This sample carries around 100,000 clones, around four fifths of them seen once, and the ten largest clones take approximately 2.8%. Source: CD4+ T cells from blood, taken approximately 50 months after liver transplant. Receptors were obtained from a human patient who received a liver transplant. The T cells may come from the graft donor.

This sequence joins TRBV28 and TRBJ1-1; 11 nucleotides match TRBD1. Germline V CDR1 and CDR2: MDHEN, SYDVKM. After removal of 4 bases from V and 5 bases from J, the junction contained 12 bases not matched to a gene. The length of the CDR3 is 17 residues. As DNA, the CDR3 is TGTGCCAGCAGTTCGTCAGGACAGGGGGCATTTAGTACTGAAGCTTTCTTT. Encoded protein: CASSSSGQGAFSTEAFF.

The genes are TRBV5-4 and TRBJ2-6; 11 nucleotides align to TRBD1. Germline lookup yields CDR1 SGHNT and CDR2 YYREEE (reference sequence). The CDR3 sequence is 20 residues long. The ends lost 0 bases at V and 1 base at J; junction bases unmatched: 9. The CDR3 sequence: CASSLGGQGVTASGANVLTF. In DNA, the CDR3 is TGTGCCAGCAGCTTGGGGGGACAGGGGGTCACCGCTTCTGGGGCCAACGTCCTGACTTTC.

The chain combines TRBV14 with TRBJ2-3; no definite D call. The CDR3 runs to 13 residues. Germline loops: CDR1 SGHDN, CDR2 FVKESK. Between the trimmed V and J ends, which lost 6 bases and 2 bases, there was a span of 9 bases. The DNA for the CDR3 is TGTGCCAGCAGTCGGCGGTTCACAGATACGCAGTATTTT. This sequence encodes CASSRRFTDTQYF.

The chain recombines TRBV15 with TRBJ1-4; 9 bases are shared with TRBD1. Germline V gene sequence: CDR1 LNHNV, CDR2 YYDKDF (reference sequence). V shed 1 base and J 10 bases; nucleotides not matched to a gene: 10. The CDR3 is made up of 16 amino acids. CDR3: CATSRAVGTGIGKLFF. The CDR3 DNA reads as TGTGCCACCAGCAGAGCAGTAGGGACAGGGATTGGAAAACTGTTTTTT.

The chain has TRBV6-6 and TRBJ1-2; 12 nucleotides match TRBD1. Per germline, CDR1 MNHNY and CDR2 SVGAGI (reference sequence). The CDR3 has 15 residues. The V segment lost 7 bases and the J segment 7 bases; nucleotides outside the gene matches: 10. CDR3 nucleotides: TGTGCCAGCAAACCCGGGACAGGGGGCGCCGGTGGCTACACCTTC. Protein sequence: CASKPGTGGAGGYTF.